This record covers a single TCR beta chain. Its antigen is not identified. These data come from a study of CD4+ T cells in melanoma. Broader study findings: CD8+ T cell, macrophage and B cell function reportedly correlated with neoantigen-specific CD4+ T cells.

TCRdb's table, derived via immunoSEQ multiplex PCR, lists solely in-frame clones and lacks some. The sample carries 15,000 to 20,000 clones, over 75% recorded once. The ends were cut back, 4 bases at V and 2 bases at J, with 12 bases in the middle. The CDR3 consists of 14 residues. Per the germline V gene, CDR1 is SGHRS and CDR2 is YFSETQ. The chain joins TRBV5-1 to TRBJ2-5; a possible D gene is TRBD1 (6 bases). Sample: cells from a culture (not recorded whether cultured in vitro). The origin of this receptor is a human donor with melanoma. The CDR3 DNA sequence: TGCGCCAGCAGCCTGGTGACAGGACAAGAGACCCAGTACTTC. Amino acid sequence: CASSLVTGQETQYF.